Listed below are T cell receptor beta chains from one sample, sequenced in a study of OX40 agonist ivuxolimab in advanced cancers. Generated by immunoSEQ multiplex PCR, the TCRdb table keeps only in-frame clones and is missing some. The sample has about 77,000 clones; roughly nine tenths are singletons. The starting material was CD4+ or CD8+ T cells sorted from blood, obtained in a trial of the OX40 agonist ivuxolimab. These receptors originate from an adult with an advanced solid tumor such as melanoma, head and neck, liver or kidney cancer. The conserved cysteine and the conserved F or W are not part of the CDR3 here.

TRBV11-2	TRBJ2-1	13	ASSLTPSSYNEQF
TRBV7-3	TRBJ2-7	12	ASSLGTSGSRQY
TRBV4-2	TRBJ1-2	12	ASSPTGRNYGYT
TRBV2	TRBJ2-6	13	ASSPGRSGANVLT
TRBV15	TRBJ1-2	12	ATSRDQGDYGYT
TRBV5-6	TRBJ1-1	12	ASSFRGGNTEAF
TRBV21-1	TRBJ2-7	10	ASPTETYEQY
TRBV9	TRBJ2-7	14	ASSVTPGQGTYEQY
TRBV18	TRBJ2-3	12	ASSKGTRTDTQY
TRBV5-1	TRBJ2-1	12	ASSLGTERDEQF
TRBV5-1	TRBJ1-4	12	ASSLWGSNEKLF
TRBV7-7	TRBJ2-2	14	ASSPGLAGGTGELF
TRBV6-5	TRBJ2-3	12	ATQGWGLTDTQY
TRBV5-1	TRBJ2-1	13	ASGSGGSSYNEQF
TRBV5-1	TRBJ2-1	10	ASWERNNEQF
TRBV27	TRBJ2-4	14	ASLSLPQRDQNIQY
TRBV27	TRBJ1-1	14	ASSLNSVRGNTEAF
TRBV6-5	TRBJ2-4	9	ASSYGSIQY
TRBV5-4	TRBJ2-1	13	ASSWTSGSWNEQF
TRBV9	TRBJ2-3	14	ASSVRASGRTDTQY